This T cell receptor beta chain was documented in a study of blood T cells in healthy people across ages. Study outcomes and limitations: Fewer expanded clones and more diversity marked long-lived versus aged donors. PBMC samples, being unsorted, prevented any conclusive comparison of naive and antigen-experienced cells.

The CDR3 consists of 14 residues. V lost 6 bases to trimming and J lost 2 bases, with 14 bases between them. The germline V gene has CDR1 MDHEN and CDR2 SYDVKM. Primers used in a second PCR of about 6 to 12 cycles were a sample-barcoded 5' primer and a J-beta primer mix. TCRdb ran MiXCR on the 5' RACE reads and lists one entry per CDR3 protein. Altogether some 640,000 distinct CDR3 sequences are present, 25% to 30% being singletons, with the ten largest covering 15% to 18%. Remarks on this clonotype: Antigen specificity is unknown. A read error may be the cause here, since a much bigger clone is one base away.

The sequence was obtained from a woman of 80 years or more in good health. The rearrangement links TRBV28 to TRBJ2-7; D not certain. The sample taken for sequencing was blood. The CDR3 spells CASRLNIPPYEQYF. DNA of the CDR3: TGTGCCAGCAGACTGAACATACCGCCCTACGAGCAGTACTTC.